This T cell receptor beta chain was identified in a study of T cell changes during pregnancy in multiple sclerosis. The CDR3 contains 13 residues. V lost 11 bases to trimming and J lost 2 bases, with 13 bases between them. Per germline, CDR1 SEHNR and CDR2 FQNEAQ (reference sequence). This clone appeared a single time. Generated by immunoSEQ multiplex PCR, the TCRdb table keeps only in-frame clones and is missing some. Here the sample spans over 70,000 clones, approximately 92% being singletons. The sample in question was peripheral blood, obtained in the third trimester of pregnancy. The receptor was derived from a female donor in good health, enrolled as a control in a pregnancy study. The chain is built from TRBV7-9 and TRBJ2-1; possibly TRBD2 for D (5 bases). CDR3 sequence: CAAKNGAYNEQFF. The CDR3 nucleotides read TGTGCCGCGAAGAACGGGGCCTACAATGAGCAGTTCTTC. The full variable domain, in which reference TRBV7-9 and TRBJ2-1 provide the parts outside the CDR3, is DTGVSQNPRHKITKRGQNVTFRCDPISEHNRLYWYRQTLGQGPEFLTYFQNEAQLEKSRLLSDRFSAERPKGSFSTLEIQRTEQGDSAMYLCAAKNGAYNEQFFGPGTRLTVL.